This T cell receptor (beta chain) was identified during a study of shared clonotypes between healthy human individuals. CD8 cells classed as naive were CD45RO-negative and positively selected for CCR7, excluding terminally differentiated effector memory CD45RA+ cells. The trim removed 4 bases at V and 2 bases at J, leaving 6 bases unmatched. CDR3 size: 15 residues. From germline, CDR1 is MNHEY and CDR2 SMNVEV (reference sequence). TCRdb's table, derived via immunoSEQ multiplex PCR, lists solely in-frame clones and lacks some. Of about 2.1 million clones listed, about 92% were seen once; the top ten hold more than 1.5%.

The V call is TRBV27, the J call TRBJ2-7; 9 bases fit TRBD2. Sequencing was done on a sample of naive CD8+ T cells from PBMCs. The sequence came from a man between 18 and 29 years old in good health. Some clones in this sample may be carry-over from other donors' samples. The CDR3 nucleotides read TGTGCCAGCAGTTCTGAACTAGCGGGTACCTACGAGCAGTACTTC. Translating gives CASSSELAGTYEQYF.